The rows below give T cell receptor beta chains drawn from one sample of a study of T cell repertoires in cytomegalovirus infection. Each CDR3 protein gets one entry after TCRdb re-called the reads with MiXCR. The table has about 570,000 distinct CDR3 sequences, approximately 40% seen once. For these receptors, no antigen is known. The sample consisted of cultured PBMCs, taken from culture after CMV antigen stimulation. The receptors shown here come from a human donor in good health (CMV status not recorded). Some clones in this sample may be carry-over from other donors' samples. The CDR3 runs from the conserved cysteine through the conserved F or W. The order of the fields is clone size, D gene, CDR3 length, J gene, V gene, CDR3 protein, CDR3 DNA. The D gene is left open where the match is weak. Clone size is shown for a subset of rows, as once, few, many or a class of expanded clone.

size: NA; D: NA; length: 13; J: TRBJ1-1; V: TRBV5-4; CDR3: CASPLAANTEAFF; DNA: TGTGCCAGCCCCCTGGCCGCTAACACTGAAGCTTTCTTT
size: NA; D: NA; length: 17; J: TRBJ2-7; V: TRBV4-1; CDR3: CASSPKWGGGPVGEQYF; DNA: TGCGCCAGCAGCCCCAAATGGGGAGGTGGGCCCGTTGGGGAGCAGTACTTC
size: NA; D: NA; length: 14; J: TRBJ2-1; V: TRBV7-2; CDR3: CASSFLPRDNEQFF; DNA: TGTGCCAGCAGCTTCCTCCCGCGGGACAATGAGCAGTTCTTC
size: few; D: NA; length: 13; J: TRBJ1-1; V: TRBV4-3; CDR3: CASSPELNTEAFF; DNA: TGCGCCAGCAGCCCCGAATTGAACACTGAAGCTTTCTTT
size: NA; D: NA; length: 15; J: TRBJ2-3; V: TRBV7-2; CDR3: CASSPPRLSTDTQYF; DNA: TGTGCCAGCAGCCCACCCCGACTGAGCACAGATACGCAGTATTTT
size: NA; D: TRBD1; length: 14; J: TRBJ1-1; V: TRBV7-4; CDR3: CASIKDRGDTEAFF; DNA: TGTGCCAGCATCAAGGACAGGGGGGACACTGAAGCTTTCTTT
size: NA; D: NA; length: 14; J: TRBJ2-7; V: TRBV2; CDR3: CATLGSGDSYEQYF; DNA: TGTGCCACCCTGGGGTCAGGGGACTCCTACGAGCAGTACTTC
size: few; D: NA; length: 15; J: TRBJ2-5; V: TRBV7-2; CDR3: CASSLVAKGFETQYF; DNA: TGTGCCAGCAGCTTGGTCGCTAAGGGCTTCGAGACCCAGTACTTC
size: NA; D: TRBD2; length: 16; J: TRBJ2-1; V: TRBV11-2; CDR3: CASSRLAGGRLDEQFF; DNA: TGTGCCAGCAGCCGACTAGCGGGAGGGCGGTTGGATGAGCAGTTCTTC
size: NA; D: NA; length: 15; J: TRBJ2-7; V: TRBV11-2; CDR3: CASSLSSVRRIEQYF; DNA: TGTGCCAGCAGCTTATCTTCTGTCAGACGCATCGAGCAGTACTTC
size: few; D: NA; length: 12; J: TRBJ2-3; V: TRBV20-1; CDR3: CSAPLLRDTQYF; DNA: TGCAGTGCTCCGTTACTGCGAGATACGCAGTATTTT
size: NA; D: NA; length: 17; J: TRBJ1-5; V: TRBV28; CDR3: CASSLRRESAPFQPLHF; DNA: TGTGCCAGCAGTTTAAGGAGGGAAAGTGCCCCGTTTCAGCCCCTGCATTTT
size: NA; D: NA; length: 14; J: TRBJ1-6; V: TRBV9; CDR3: CASSDLLRDSPLHF; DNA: TGTGCCAGCAGCGACCTCCTCCGGGATTCACCCCTCCACTTT
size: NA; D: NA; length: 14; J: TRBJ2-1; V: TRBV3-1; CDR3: CASSHYLGGYEQFF; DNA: TGTGCCAGCAGCCATTATCTTGGGGGTTATGAGCAGTTCTTC
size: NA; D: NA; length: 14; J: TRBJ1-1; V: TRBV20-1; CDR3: CSANPTGRGTEAFF; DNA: TGCAGTGCTAACCCGACAGGAAGGGGCACTGAAGCTTTCTTT
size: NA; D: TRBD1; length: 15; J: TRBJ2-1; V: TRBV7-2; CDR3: CASTENRGSYNEQFF; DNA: TGTGCCAGCACGGAGAACAGGGGGTCCTACAATGAGCAGTTCTTC
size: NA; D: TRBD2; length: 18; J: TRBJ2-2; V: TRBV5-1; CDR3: CASSLLLAGGPRTGELFF; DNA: TGCGCCAGCAGCTTGCTACTAGCGGGAGGGCCGCGAACCGGGGAGCTGTTTTTT
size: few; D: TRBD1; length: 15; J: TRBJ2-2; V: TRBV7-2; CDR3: CASSSTGVHTGELFF; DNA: TGTGCCAGCAGCTCGACAGGGGTCCACACCGGGGAGCTGTTTTTT
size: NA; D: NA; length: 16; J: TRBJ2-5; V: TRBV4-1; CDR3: CASSIRGGLSKETQYF; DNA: TGCGCCAGCAGTATCAGGGGGGGACTATCGAAAGAGACCCAGTACTTC
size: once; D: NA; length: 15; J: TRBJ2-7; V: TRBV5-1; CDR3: CASSLAAAAFGEQYF; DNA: TGCGCCAGCAGCTTAGCGGCAGCCGCCTTTGGCGAGCAGTACTTC
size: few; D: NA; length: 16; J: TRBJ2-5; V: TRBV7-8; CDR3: CASTLVGGNTWETQYF; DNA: TGTGCCAGCACCTTAGTAGGCGGGAACACTTGGGAGACCCAGTACTTC
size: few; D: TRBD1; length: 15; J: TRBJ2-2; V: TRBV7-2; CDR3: CASSFRGFNTGELFF; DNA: TGTGCCAGCAGCTTCAGGGGGTTCAACACCGGGGAGCTGTTTTTT
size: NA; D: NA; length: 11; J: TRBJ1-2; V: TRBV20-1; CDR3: CSARLPPRHLF; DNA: TGCAGTGCTAGACTTCCCCCGAGACACCTCTTC
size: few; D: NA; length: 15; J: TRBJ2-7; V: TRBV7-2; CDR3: CASSLVKDSSYEQYF; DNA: TGTGCCAGCAGCTTAGTGAAGGACTCATCCTACGAGCAGTACTTC
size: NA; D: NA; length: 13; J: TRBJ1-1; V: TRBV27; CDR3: CASSLQVWTEAFF; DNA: TGTGCCAGCAGTTTACAGGTGTGGACTGAAGCTTTCTTT
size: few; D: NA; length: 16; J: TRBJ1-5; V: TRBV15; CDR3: CATSRRRQASNQPQHF; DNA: TGTGCCACCAGCAGAAGACGACAGGCCAGCAATCAGCCCCAGCATTTT
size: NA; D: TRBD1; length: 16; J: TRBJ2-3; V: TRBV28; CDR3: CASRLATGTATDTQYF; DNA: TGTGCCAGCAGGTTAGCTACCGGGACAGCCACAGATACGCAGTATTTT
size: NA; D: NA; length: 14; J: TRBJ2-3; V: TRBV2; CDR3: CASTPNSIPDTQYF; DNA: TGTGCCAGCACCCCCAATTCAATTCCAGATACGCAGTATTTT
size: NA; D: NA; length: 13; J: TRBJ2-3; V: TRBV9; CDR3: CASSVAPGDTQYF; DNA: TGTGCCAGCAGCGTAGCCCCAGGGGATACGCAGTATTTT
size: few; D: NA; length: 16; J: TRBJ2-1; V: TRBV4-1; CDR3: CASSQDPGTIYNEQFF; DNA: TGCGCCAGCAGCCAAGATCCCGGGACCATATACAATGAGCAGTTCTTC
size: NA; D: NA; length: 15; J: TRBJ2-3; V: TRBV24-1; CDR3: CATSDGGQGTDTQYF; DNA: TGTGCCACCAGTGATGGGGGGCAAGGCACAGATACGCAGTATTTT
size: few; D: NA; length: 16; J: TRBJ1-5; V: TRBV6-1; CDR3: CASSELQSRSNQPQHF; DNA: TGTGCCAGCAGTGAATTGCAGTCGAGGAGCAATCAGCCCCAGCATTTT
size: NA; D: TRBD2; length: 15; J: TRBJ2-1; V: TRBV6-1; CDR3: CASTDGLAGLNEQFF; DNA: TGTGCCAGCACAGATGGACTAGCGGGACTCAATGAGCAGTTCTTC
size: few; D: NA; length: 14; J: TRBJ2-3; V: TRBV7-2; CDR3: CASSLATGTDTQYF; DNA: TGTGCCAGCAGCTTAGCGACGGGGACAGATACGCAGTATTTT
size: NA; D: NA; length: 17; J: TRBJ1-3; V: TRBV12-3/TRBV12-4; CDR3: CASSLLARSLAGNTIYF; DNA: TGTGCCAGCAGTTTATTAGCCAGGTCGTTGGCTGGAAACACCATATATTTT
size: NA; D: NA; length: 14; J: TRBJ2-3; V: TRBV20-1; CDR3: CSAAPPTSTDTQYF; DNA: TGCAGTGCTGCGCCGCCAACGAGCACAGATACGCAGTATTTT
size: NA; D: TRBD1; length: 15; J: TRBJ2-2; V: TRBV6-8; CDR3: CASRAGTGVTGELFF; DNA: TGTGCCAGCAGGGCCGGGACAGGGGTTACCGGGGAGCTGTTTTTT
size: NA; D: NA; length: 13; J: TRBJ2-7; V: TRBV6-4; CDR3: CASSVEAEDEQYF; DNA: TGTGCCAGCAGTGTGGAAGCGGAGGACGAGCAGTACTTC
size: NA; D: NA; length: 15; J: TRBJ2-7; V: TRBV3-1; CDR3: CASSQKFAITYEQYF; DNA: TGTGCCAGCAGCCAGAAGTTCGCGATCACCTACGAGCAGTACTTC
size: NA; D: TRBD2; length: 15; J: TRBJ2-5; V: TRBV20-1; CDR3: CSARWSGSAGETQYF; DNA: TGCAGTGCTAGATGGAGCGGGAGTGCGGGAGAGACCCAGTACTTC
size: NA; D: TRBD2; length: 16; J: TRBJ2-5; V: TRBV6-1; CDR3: CASSALAGAGPETQYF; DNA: TGTGCCAGCAGTGCCCTAGCGGGGGCCGGACCAGAGACCCAGTACTTC
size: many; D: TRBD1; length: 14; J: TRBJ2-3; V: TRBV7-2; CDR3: CASSTGTGPLAQYF; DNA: TGTGCCAGCTCTACCGGGACAGGCCCTCTTGCGCAGTATTTT
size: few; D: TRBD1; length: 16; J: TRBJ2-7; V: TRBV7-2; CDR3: CASSLDMTGGAYEQYF; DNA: TGTGCCAGCAGCTTAGACATGACAGGGGGAGCCTACGAGCAGTACTTC
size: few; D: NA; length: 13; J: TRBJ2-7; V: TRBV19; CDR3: CASSATVSYEQYF; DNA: TGTGCCAGTAGTGCGACAGTTTCCTACGAGCAGTACTTC
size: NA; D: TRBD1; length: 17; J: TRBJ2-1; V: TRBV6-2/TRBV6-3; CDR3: CASSLSSGTGSGNEQFF; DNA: TGTGCCAGCAGTTTGAGTTCCGGGACAGGGTCTGGCAATGAGCAGTTCTTC
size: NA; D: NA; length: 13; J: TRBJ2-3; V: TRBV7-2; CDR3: CASTKQGLDTQYF; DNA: TGTGCCAGCACCAAACAGGGTCTAGATACGCAGTATTTT
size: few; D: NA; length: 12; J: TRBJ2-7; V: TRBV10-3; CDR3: CAISEQGHEQYF; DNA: TGTGCCATCAGTGAACAGGGACACGAGCAGTACTTC
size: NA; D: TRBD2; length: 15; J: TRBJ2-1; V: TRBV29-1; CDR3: CSLRGLAGGPGEQFF; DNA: TGCAGCCTTCGGGGACTAGCGGGGGGGCCGGGTGAGCAGTTCTTC
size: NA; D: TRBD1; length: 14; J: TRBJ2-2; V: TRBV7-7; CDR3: CASSRRQGAGELFF; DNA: TGTGCCAGCAGCCGTCGACAGGGGGCCGGGGAGCTGTTTTTT
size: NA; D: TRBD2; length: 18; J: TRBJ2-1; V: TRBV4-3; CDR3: CASSLGRAQISSYNEQFF; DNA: TGCGCCAGCAGCCTCGGGAGGGCCCAAATAAGCTCCTACAATGAGCAGTTCTTC
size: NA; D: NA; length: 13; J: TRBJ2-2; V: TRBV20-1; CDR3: CSATWGARGELFF; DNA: TGCAGTGCTACGTGGGGGGCCCGCGGGGAGCTGTTTTTT
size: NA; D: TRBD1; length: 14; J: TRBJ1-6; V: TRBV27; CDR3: CASTMGQLNSPLHF; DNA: TGTGCCAGCACCATGGGACAGCTGAATTCACCCCTCCACTTT
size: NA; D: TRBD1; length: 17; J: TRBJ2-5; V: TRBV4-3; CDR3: CASSQDMRQGGGETQYF; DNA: TGCGCCAGCAGCCAAGATATGAGACAGGGGGGGGGGGAGACCCAGTACTTC
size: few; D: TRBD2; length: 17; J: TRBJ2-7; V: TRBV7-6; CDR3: CASSLRPDLSGIYEQYF; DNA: TGTGCCAGCAGCTTACGCCCGGATCTAAGCGGGATCTACGAGCAGTACTTC
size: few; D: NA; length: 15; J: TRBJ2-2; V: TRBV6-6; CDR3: CASSYASRRAGELFF; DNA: TGTGCCAGCAGTTACGCTAGCAGGAGAGCCGGGGAGCTGTTTTTT